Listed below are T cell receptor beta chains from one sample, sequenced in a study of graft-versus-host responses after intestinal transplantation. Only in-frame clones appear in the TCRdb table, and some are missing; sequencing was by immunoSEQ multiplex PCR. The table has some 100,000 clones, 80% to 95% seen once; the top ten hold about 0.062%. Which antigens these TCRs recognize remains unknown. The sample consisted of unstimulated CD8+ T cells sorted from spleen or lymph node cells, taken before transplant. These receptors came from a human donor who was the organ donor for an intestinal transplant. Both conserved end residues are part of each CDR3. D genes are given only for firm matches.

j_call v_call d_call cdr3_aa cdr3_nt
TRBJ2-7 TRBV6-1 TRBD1 CASSPGQGAYEQYF TGTGCCAGCAGTCCGGGACAGGGGGCTTACGAGCAGTACTTC
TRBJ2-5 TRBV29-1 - CSVQQETQYF TGCAGCGTTCAGCAAGAGACCCAGTACTTC
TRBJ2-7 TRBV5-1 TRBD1 CASSPGQGPYEQYF TGCGCCAGCAGCCCCGGACAGGGCCCCTACGAGCAGTACTTC
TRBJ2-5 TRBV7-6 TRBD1 CASSFRDRVFLETQYF TGTGCCAGCAGCTTTCGGGACAGGGTATTTTTGGAGACCCAGTACTTC
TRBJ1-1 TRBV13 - CASSLMGAGGPEAFF TGTGCCAGCAGCTTAATGGGGGCCGGTGGTCCTGAAGCTTTCTTT
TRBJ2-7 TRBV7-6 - CASSTDSWEQYF TGTGCCAGCAGCACGGACAGTTGGGAGCAGTACTTC
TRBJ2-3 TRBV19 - CASSGRTLDTQYF TGTGCCAGTAGCGGGAGAACTTTAGATACGCAGTATTTT
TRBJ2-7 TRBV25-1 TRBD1 CASSGTSQSGQGLNEQYF TGTGCCAGCAGTGGTACCTCCCAATCGGGACAGGGATTGAACGAGCAGTACTTC
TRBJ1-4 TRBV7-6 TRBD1 CASSSGTGDRTDEKLFF TGTGCCAGCAGCTCCGGGACAGGGGATCGGACCGATGAAAAACTGTTTTTT
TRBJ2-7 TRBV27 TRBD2 CASSSSSGRYHEQYF TGTGCCAGCAGTTCAAGTAGCGGGAGGTACCACGAGCAGTACTTC
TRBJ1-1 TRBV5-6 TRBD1 CASSPGQGTEAFF TGTGCCAGCAGCCCGGGACAGGGTACTGAAGCTTTCTTT
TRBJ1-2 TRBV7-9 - CASSFLDREIDYGYTF TGTGCCAGCAGCTTTTTGGACAGAGAGATAGACTATGGCTACACCTTC
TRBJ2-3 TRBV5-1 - CASSLELASTDTQYF TGCGCCAGCAGCTTGGAGCTAGCGAGTACAGATACGCAGTATTTT
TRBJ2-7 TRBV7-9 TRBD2 CAGSLVGTSVGEQYF TGTGCCGGCAGCTTAGTGGGGACTAGTGTAGGCGAGCAGTACTTC
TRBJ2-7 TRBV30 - CAWTWTGSYEQYF TGTGCCTGGACTTGGACGGGATCCTACGAGCAGTACTTC
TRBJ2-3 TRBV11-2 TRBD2 CASSLGSGGTDTQYF TGTGCCAGCAGCTTAGGTAGCGGGGGCACAGATACGCAGTATTTT
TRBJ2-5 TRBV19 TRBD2 CASRGLATETQYF TGTGCCAGTAGGGGACTAGCAACAGAGACCCAGTACTTC
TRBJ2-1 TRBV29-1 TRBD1 CSVEGQGSYNEQFF TGCAGCGTTGAGGGACAGGGTTCCTACAATGAGCAGTTCTTC
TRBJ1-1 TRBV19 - CASSGWTANTEAFF TGTGCCAGTAGCGGGTGGACAGCCAACACTGAAGCTTTCTTT
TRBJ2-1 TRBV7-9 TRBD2 CASSPILRLAGRYNEQFF TGTGCCAGCAGCCCAATCCTAAGACTAGCGGGACGATACAATGAGCAGTTCTTC
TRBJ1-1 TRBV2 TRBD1 CASLGRVQGAEAFF TGTGCCAGCTTGGGTAGAGTACAGGGGGCTGAAGCTTTCTTT
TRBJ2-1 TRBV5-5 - CASSSYNEQFF TGTGCCAGCAGCTCTTACAATGAGCAGTTCTTC
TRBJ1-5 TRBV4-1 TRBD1 CASSRYYRGLQPQHF TGCGCCAGCAGCCGCTATTATAGGGGGCTTCAGCCCCAGCATTTT
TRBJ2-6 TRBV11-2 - CASSTHQGSGANVLTF TGTGCCAGCAGCACCCACCAGGGCTCTGGGGCCAACGTCCTGACTTTC
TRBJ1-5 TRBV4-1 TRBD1 CASSSRQGNQPQHF TGCGCCAGCAGCTCCAGACAGGGAAATCAGCCCCAGCATTTT
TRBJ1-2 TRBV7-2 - CASSPGGAGGYTF TGTGCCAGCAGCCCGGGGGGGGCAGGAGGCTACACCTTC
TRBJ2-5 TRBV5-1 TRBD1 CASSVTGTDYQETQYF TGCGCCAGCAGCGTTACCGGGACAGACTATCAAGAGACCCAGTACTTC
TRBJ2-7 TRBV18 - CASSPPAFWTESHEQYF TGTGCCAGCTCACCACCGGCGTTTTGGACAGAAAGTCACGAGCAGTACTTC
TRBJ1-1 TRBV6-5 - CASSLGVGNTEAFF TGTGCCAGCAGTTTAGGGGTCGGGAACACTGAAGCTTTCTTT
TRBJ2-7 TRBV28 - CASSPTLYEQYF TGTGCCAGCAGCCCTACCCTCTACGAGCAGTACTTC
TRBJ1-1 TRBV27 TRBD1 CASSLLPGGPAEAFF TGTGCCAGCAGTTTATTACCAGGGGGGCCGGCTGAAGCTTTCTTT
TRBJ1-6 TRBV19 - CASNGNGNSPLHF TGTGCCAGTAACGGCAACGGGAATTCACCCCTCCACTTT
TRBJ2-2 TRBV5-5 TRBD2 CASANEMGLATGELFF TGTGCCAGCGCCAATGAAATGGGACTAGCCACCGGGGAGCTGTTTTTT
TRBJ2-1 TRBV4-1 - CASSPYGVYNEQFF TGCGCCAGCAGCCCTTACGGGGTGTACAATGAGCAGTTCTTC
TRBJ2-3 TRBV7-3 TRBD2 CASSLTQGLLTVGGTQYF TGTGCCAGCAGCTTAACTCAGGGACTACTGACGGTCGGTGGTACGCAGTATTTT